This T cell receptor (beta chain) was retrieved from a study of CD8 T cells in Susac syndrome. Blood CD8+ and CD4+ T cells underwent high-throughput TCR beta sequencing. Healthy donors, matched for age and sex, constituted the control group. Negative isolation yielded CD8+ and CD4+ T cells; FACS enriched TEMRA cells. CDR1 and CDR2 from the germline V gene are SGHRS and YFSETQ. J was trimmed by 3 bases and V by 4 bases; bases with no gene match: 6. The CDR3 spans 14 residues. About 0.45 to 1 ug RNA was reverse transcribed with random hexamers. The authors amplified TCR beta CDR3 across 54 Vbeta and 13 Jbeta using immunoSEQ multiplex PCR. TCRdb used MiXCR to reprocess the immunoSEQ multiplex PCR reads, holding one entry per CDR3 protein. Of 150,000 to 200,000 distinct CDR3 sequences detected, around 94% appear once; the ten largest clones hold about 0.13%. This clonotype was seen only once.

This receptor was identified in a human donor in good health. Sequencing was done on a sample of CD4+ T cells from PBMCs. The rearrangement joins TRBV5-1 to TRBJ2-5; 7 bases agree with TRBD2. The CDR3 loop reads CASSPTGGKETQYF. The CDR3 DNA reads TGCGCCAGCAGCCCTACGGGGGGAAAAGAGACCCAGTACTTC.